Each of the 2 T cell receptor beta chains below was sequenced from the same sample in a study of CD8 T cells in acute hepatitis C reinfection. Overall study results and limits: Overrepresentation in the naive pool did not explain the preferential TRBV04 and TRBV06 usage seen in all groups.

Time point here: acute HCV infection, within 168 days of estimated infection date. Sequencing of hepatitis C virus-specific cells was done ex vivo rather than after in vitro expansion. Sequenced by immunoSEQ multiplex PCR; TCRdb stores in-frame clones only, minus some. The data show about 610 clones, 50% to 55% seen once. This material consisted of HCV NS3-1073 tetramer-sorted CD8+ T cells from PBMCs, taken during acute infection. These receptors were obtained from a woman under 40 who spontaneously cleared hepatitis C infection.

As regards this clone: At one end, the junction sequence differs from germline, possibly due to a read error. The V and J genes are TRBV9 and TRBJ1-1, with TRBD1 identical over 7 bases. The CDR3 is 15 residues long. CDR1 and CDR2 from the germline V gene are SGDLS and YYNGEE. The CDR3 region has the DNA TGCGCCAGCAGCCAAGAGGGATCAGGGGGCACTGAAGCTTTCTTT. The encoded protein is CASSQEGSGGTEAFF.

This chain uses TRBV5-5 with TRBJ1-2; D is unclear. This CDR3 spans 16 amino acids. V was shortened by 7 bases and J by 6 bases, with 25 bases between the two germline ends. Germline-derived CDR1 and CDR2 are SGHKS and YYEKEE (reference sequence). The CDR3 sequence is CASGSTRAARLDGYTF. In DNA form, the CDR3 reads TGTGCCAGCGGATCGACGAGAGCAGCGCGACTGGATGGCTACACCTTC.